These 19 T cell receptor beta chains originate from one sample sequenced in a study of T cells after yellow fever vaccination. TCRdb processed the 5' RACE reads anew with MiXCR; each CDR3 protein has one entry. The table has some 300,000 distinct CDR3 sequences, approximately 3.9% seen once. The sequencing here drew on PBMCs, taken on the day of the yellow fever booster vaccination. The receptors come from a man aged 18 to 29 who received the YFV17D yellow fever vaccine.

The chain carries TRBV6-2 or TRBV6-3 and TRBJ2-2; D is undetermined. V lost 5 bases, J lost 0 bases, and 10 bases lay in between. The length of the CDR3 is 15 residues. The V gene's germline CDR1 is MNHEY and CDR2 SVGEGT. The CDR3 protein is CASSLDRPNTGELFF. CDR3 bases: TGTGCCAGCAGTCTCGACCGACCGAACACCGGGGAGCTGTTTTTT.

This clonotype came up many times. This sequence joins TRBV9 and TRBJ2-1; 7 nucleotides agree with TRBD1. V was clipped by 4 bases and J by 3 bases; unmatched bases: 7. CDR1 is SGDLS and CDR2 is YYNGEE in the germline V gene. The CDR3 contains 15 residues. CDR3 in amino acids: CASSQGERLYNEQFF. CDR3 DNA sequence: TGTGCCAGCAGCCAGGGGGAACGGCTCTACAATGAGCAGTTCTTC.

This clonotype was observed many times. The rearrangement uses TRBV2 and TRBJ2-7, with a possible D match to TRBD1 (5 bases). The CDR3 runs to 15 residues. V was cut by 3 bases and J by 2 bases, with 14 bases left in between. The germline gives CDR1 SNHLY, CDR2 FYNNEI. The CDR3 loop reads CASSEGHTVTYEQYF. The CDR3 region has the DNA TGTGCCAGCAGTGAGGGGCACACCGTGACCTACGAGCAGTACTTC.

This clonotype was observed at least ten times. The CDR3 here is CASSASGERYGYTF. The CDR3 DNA reads TGCGCCAGCAGCGCGTCAGGGGAACGCTATGGCTACACCTTC. This chain connects TRBV5-1 to TRBJ1-2; D might be TRBD1 (6 bases). In germline, CDR1 is SGHRS, CDR2 YFSETQ. The CDR3 is 14 residues long. The germline V and J ends were trimmed by 4 bases and 4 bases, with 14 bases remaining between them.

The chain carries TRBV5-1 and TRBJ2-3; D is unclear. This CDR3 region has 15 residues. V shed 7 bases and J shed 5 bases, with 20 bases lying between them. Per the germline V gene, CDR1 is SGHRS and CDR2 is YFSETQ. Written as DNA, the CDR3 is TGCGCCAGCGCCCCCCGGAGCGACCTGGGAGATACGCAGTATTTT. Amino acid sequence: CASAPRSDLGDTQYF. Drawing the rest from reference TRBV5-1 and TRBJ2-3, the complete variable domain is KAGVTQTPRYLIKTRGQQVTLSCSPISGHRSVSWYQQTPGQGLQFLFEYFSETQRNKGNFPGRFSGRQFSNSRSEMNVSTLELGDSALYLCASAPRSDLGDTQYFGPGTRLTVL.

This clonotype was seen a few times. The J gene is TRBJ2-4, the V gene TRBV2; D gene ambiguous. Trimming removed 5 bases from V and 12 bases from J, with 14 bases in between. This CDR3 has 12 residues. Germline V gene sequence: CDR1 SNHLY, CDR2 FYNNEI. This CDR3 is CASSSPNQDQYF. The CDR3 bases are TGTGCCAGCAGTTCTCCCAACCAGGATCAGTACTTC.

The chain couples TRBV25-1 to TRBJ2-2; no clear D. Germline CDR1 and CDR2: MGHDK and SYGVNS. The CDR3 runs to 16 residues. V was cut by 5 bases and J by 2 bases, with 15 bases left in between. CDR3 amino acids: CASSPRSEINTGELFF. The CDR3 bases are TGTGCCAGCAGTCCCCGGTCCGAAATTAACACCGGGGAGCTGTTTTTT.

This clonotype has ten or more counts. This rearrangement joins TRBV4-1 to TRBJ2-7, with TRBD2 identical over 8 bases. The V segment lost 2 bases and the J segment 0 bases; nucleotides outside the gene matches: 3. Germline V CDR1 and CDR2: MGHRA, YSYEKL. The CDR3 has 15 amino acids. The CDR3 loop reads CASSQPSGGSYEQYF. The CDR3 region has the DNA TGCGCCAGCAGCCAACCCAGCGGGGGCTCCTACGAGCAGTACTTC.

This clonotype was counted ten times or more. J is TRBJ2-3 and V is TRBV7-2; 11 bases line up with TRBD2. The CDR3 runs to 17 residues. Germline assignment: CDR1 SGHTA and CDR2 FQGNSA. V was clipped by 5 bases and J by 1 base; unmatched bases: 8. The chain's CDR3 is CASSAQPTSGGTDTQYF. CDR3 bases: TGTGCCAGCAGCGCACAGCCGACTAGCGGGGGCACAGATACGCAGTATTTT.

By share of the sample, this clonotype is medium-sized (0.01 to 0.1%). CDR3 in DNA: TGCAGCGTTTGGATCCAAGAGACCCAGTACTTC. Residues: CSVWIQETQYF. The gene calls are TRBV29-1 and TRBJ2-5; D ambiguous. The V end was cut by 5 bases, the J end by 1 base, with 5 bases between. Germline assignment: CDR1 SQVTM and CDR2 ANQGSEA. This CDR3 has 11 amino acids.

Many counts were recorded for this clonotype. CDR3 residues: CASSPGEDTGELFF. CDR3 coding DNA: TGTGCCAGCAGTCCGGGGGAGGACACCGGGGAGCTGTTTTTT. This chain joins TRBV25-1 and TRBJ2-2; D is possibly TRBD2 (6 bases). CDR1 MGHDK and CDR2 SYGVNS come from the germline V gene. The CDR3 totals 14 residues. The V and J ends lost 5 bases and 3 bases respectively, with 10 bases between them.

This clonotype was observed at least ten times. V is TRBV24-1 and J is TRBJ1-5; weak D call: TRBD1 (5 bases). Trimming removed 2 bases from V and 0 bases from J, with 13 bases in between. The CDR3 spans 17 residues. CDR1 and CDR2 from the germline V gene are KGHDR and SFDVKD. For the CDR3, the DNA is TGTGCCACCAGTGATTCGAGGGGCAGGGCTAGCAATCAGCCCCAGCATTTT. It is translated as CATSDSRGRASNQPQHF.

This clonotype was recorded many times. CDR3 sequence: CASRTGRTDTQYF. DNA for the CDR3: TGCGCCAGCAGGACAGGGAGAACAGATACGCAGTATTTT. The genes are TRBV5-1 and TRBJ2-3, with 7 nucleotides matching TRBD1. CDR1 is SGHRS and CDR2 is YFSETQ in the germline V gene. The CDR3 has 13 residues. With V trimmed by 5 bases and J by 3 bases, 3 bases remained unmatched.

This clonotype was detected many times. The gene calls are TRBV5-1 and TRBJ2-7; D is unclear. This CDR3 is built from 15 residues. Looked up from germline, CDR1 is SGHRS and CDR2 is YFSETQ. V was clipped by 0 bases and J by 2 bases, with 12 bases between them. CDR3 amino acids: CASSLVWDPTYEQYF. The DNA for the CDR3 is TGCGCCAGCAGCTTGGTTTGGGATCCAACCTACGAGCAGTACTTC.

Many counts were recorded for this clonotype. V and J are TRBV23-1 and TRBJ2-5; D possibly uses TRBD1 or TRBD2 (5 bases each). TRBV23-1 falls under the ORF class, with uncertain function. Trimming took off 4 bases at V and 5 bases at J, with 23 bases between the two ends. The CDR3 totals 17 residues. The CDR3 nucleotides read TGCGCCAGCAGTCTTTGCCCAGGGACCGCAGATGTCGAGACCCAGTACTTC. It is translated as CASSLCPGTADVETQYF.

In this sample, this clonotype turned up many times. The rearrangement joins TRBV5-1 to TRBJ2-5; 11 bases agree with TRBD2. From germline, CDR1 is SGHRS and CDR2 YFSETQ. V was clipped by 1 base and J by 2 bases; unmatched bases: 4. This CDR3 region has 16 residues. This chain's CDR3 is CASSLLGLAVQETQYF. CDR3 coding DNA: TGCGCCAGCAGCTTGTTGGGACTAGCGGTTCAAGAGACCCAGTACTTC.

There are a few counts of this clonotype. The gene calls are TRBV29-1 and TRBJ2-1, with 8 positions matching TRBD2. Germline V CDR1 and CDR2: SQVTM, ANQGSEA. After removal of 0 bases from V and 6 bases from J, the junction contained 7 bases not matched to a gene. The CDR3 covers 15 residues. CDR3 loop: CSVEEGRGGLNEQFF. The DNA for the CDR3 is TGCAGCGTTGAAGAGGGTCGGGGGGGCCTCAATGAGCAGTTCTTC.

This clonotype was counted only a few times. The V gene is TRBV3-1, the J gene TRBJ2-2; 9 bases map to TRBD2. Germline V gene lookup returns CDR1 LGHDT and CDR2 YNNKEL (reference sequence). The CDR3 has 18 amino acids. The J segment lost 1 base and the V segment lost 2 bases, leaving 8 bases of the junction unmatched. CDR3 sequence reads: CASSQFLLAGLNTGELFF. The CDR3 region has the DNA TGTGCCAGCAGCCAATTTCTCCTAGCGGGGCTGAACACCGGGGAGCTGTTTTTT.

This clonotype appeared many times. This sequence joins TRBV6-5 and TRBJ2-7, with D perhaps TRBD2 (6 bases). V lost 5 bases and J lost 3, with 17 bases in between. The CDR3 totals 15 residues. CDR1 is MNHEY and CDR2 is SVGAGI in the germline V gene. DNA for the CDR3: TGTGCCAGCAGTCCGCGGAGGGAAGCGTTCTACGAGCAGTACGTC. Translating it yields CASSPRREAFYEQYV.